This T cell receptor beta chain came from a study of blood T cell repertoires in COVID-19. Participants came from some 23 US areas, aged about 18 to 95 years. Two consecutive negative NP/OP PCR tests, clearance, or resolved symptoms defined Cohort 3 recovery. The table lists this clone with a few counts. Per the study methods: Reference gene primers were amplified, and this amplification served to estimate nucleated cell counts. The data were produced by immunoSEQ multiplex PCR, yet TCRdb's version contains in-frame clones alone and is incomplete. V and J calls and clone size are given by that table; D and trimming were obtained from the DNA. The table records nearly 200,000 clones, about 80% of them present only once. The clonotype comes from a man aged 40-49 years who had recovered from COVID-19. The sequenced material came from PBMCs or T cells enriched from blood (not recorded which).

CDR3 DNA: TGTGCCAGCTCACACCGGAGCGGGGGCACCCGTGGCACAGATACGCAGTATTTT. This codes for CASSHRSGGTRGTDTQYF. J is TRBJ2-3 and V is TRBV18; 8 bases align to TRBD2. J was trimmed by 1 base and V by 4 bases; bases with no gene match: 13. Germline V gene data show CDR1 as KGHSH and CDR2 as LQKENI. The CDR3 has 18 amino acids. The variable domain in full, completed from reference TRBV18 and TRBJ2-3, reads NAGVMQNPRHLVRRRGQEARLRCSPMKGHSHVYWYRQLPEEGLKFMVYLQKENIIDESGMPKERFSAEFPKEGPSILRIQQVVRGDSAAYFCASSHRSGGTRGTDTQYFGPGTRLTVL.